A selection of T cell receptor beta chains follows, all from one sample in a study of a mutant IDH1 vaccine in newly diagnosed glioma. Generated by immunoSEQ multiplex PCR, the TCRdb table keeps only in-frame clones and is missing some. The table lists about 67,000 clones, about four fifths of them singletons, with approximately 4.5% in the top ten. Source: peripheral blood mononuclear cells (PBMCs), taken from a glioma patient treated with radiotherapy, temozolomide or both. The receptors shown here come from a woman under 30 with glioma. Some clones in this sample may be carry-over from other donors' samples. The CDR3 runs from the conserved cysteine through the conserved F or W. The D gene is left open where the match is weak. The listing skips clone size in some rows; elsewhere it reads once, few, many or a size class.

clone size,CDR3 length,V gene,D gene,J gene,CDR3 protein,CDR3 DNA
.,15,TRBV9,.,TRBJ1-2,CASSVRPQANYGYTF,TGTGCCAGCAGCGTTAGACCCCAGGCTAACTATGGCTACACCTTC
.,14,TRBV30,TRBD2,TRBJ2-5,CAWSVTGGGETQYF,TGTGCCTGGAGTGTGACGGGGGGAGGGGAGACCCAGTACTTC
once,14,TRBV7-2,TRBD2,TRBJ2-7,CASSPGLTVYEQYF,TGTGCCAGCAGCCCGGGACTAACTGTCTACGAGCAGTACTTC
.,18,TRBV5-4,.,TRBJ2-7,CASSLVVGTQRINHEQYF,TGTGCCAGCAGCTTGGTAGTTGGCACCCAGAGAATCAACCACGAGCAGTACTTC
.,14,TRBV7-8,.,TRBJ1-2,CASSLEAGGYGYTF,TGTGCCAGCAGCTTAGAGGCGGGGGGTTATGGCTACACCTTC
.,11,TRBV7-3,.,TRBJ1-3,CASSSTGTGTF,TGTGCCAGCAGCTCAACCGGGACGGGAACTTTT
.,15,TRBV28,TRBD1,TRBJ1-2,CASTTGGQSLGGYTF,TGTGCCAGCACTACAGGGGGACAGAGCCTGGGGGGCTACACCTTC
.,17,TRBV5-6,.,TRBJ2-7,CASSRYSGTRSSYEQYF,TGTGCCAGCAGCAGATACTCCGGGACGAGGAGCTCCTACGAGCAGTACTTC
few,13,TRBV6-5,.,TRBJ1-1,CASSIKGSTEAFF,TGTGCCAGCAGCATCAAAGGGAGCACTGAAGCTTTCTTT
.,15,TRBV18,.,TRBJ2-7,CASSRSPGTTNEQYF,TGTGCCAGCTCACGATCCCCAGGGACGACTAACGAGCAGTACTTC
once,15,TRBV7-2,.,TRBJ1-5,CASSLGAGPNQPQHF,TGTGCCAGCAGCTTAGGGGCAGGCCCGAATCAGCCCCAGCATTTT
.,12,TRBV5-4,.,TRBJ1-2,CASSADTYGYTF,TGTGCCAGCAGCGCTGACACCTATGGCTACACCTTC
once,14,TRBV7-2,TRBD1,TRBJ1-5,CASSLRQGNQPQHF,TGTGCCAGCAGTTTAAGACAGGGAAATCAGCCCCAGCATTTT
.,14,TRBV9,.,TRBJ1-5,CASTPAYSNQPQHF,TGTGCCAGCACCCCAGCGTACAGTAATCAGCCCCAGCATTTT
.,12,TRBV6-5,.,TRBJ2-7,CASSPGFHEQYF,TGTGCCAGCAGCCCTGGTTTCCACGAGCAGTACTTC
.,15,TRBV2,.,TRBJ1-2,CASSLQDLSNYGYTF,TGTGCCAGCAGTTTACAGGACCTCTCTAACTATGGCTACACCTTC
.,14,TRBV6-1,TRBD2,TRBJ2-7,CASSEAVREGEQYF,TGTGCCAGCAGTGAAGCGGTCCGGGAGGGCGAGCAGTACTTC
.,14,TRBV5-1,TRBD1,TRBJ1-1,CASSLARGASTAFF,TGCGCCAGCAGCTTGGCCAGGGGGGCTAGTACAGCTTTCTTT
.,15,TRBV6-5,TRBD1,TRBJ1-5,CASSYSGQVNQPQHF,TGTGCCAGCAGTTACTCCGGACAGGTCAATCAGCCCCAGCATTTT
few,13,TRBV5-4,.,TRBJ2-2,CASSPKNTGELFF,TGTGCCAGCAGCCCAAAGAACACCGGGGAGCTGTTTTTT
.,17,TRBV2,.,TRBJ1-1,CASSDRVPPDLRTEAFF,TGTGCCAGCAGTGACAGGGTACCCCCTGACTTGCGGACTGAAGCTTTCTTT
few,12,TRBV13,.,TRBJ1-1,CASSPGDTEAFF,TGTGCCAGCAGCCCTGGGGACACTGAAGCTTTCTTT